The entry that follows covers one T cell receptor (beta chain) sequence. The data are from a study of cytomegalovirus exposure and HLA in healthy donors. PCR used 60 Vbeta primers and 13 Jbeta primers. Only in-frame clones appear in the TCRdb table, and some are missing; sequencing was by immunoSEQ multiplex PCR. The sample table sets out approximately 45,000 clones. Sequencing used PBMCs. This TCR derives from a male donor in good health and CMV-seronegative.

CDR3 protein: CASSLDQKRVTDTQYF. CDR3 bases: TGTGCCAGCAGCTTAGATCAGAAGCGGGTCACAGATACGCAGTATTTT. This chain joins TRBV11-2 and TRBJ2-3, with TRBD2 as a possible D gene (6 bases). The ends were cut back, 0 bases at V and 2 bases at J, with 12 bases in the middle. This CDR3 region has 16 residues. From germline, CDR1 is SGHAT and CDR2 FQNNGV.